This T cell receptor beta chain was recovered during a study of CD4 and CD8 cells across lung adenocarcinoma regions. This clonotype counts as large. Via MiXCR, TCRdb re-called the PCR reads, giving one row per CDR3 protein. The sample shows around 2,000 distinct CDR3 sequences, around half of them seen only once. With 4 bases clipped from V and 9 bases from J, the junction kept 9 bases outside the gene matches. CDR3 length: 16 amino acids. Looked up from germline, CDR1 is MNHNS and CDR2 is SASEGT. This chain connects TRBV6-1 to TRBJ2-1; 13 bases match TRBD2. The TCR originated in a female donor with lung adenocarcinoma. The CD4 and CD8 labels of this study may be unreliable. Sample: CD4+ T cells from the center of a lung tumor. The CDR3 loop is CASSAGWTSGSPEQFF. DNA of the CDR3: TGTGCCAGCAGTGCCGGCTGGACTAGCGGGAGTCCTGAGCAGTTCTTC.